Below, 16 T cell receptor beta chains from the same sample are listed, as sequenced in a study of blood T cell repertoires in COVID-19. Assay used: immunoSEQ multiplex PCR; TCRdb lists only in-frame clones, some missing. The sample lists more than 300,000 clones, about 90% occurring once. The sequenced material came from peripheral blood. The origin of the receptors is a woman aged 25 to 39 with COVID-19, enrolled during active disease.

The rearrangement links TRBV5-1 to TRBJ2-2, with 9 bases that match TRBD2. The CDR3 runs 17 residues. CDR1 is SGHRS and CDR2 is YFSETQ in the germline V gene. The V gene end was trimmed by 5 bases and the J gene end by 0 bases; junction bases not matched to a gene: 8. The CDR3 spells CASRLVAGVTNTGELFF. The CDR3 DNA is TGCGCCAGCAGGCTGGTAGCGGGGGTCACGAACACCGGGGAGCTGTTTTTT.

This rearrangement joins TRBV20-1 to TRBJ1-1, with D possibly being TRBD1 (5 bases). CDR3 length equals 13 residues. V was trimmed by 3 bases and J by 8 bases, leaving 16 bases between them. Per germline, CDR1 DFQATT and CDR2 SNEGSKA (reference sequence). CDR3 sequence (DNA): TGCAGTGCTAGTGTAGACAGCGCTCGGGAAGCTTTCTTT. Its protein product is CSASVDSAREAFF.

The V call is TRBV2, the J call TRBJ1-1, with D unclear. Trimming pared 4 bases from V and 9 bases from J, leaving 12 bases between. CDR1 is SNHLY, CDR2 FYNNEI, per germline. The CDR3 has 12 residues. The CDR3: CASSGWQTQAFF. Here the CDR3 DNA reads TGTGCCAGCAGTGGGTGGCAAACCCAAGCTTTCTTT.

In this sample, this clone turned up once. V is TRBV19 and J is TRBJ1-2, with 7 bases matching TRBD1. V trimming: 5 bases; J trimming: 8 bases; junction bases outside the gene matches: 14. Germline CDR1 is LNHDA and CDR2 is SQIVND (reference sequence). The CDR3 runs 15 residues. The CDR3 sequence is CASSRRTGVVEGYTF. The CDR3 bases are TGTGCCAGTAGTCGCCGAACAGGGGTGGTTGAAGGCTACACCTTC.

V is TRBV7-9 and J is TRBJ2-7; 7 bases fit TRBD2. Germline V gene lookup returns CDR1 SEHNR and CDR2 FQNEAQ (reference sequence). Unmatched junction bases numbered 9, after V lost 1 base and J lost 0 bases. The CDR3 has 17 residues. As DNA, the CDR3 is TGTGCCAGCAGCTTAGGCCCCACGCGGGAGAGCTCCTACGAGCAGTACTTC. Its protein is CASSLGPTRESSYEQYF. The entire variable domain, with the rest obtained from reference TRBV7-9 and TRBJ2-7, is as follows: DTGVSQNPRHKITKRGQNVTFRCDPISEHNRLYWYRQTLGQGPEFLTYFQNEAQLEKSRLLSDRFSAERPKGSFSTLEIQRTEQGDSAMYLCASSLGPTRESSYEQYFGPGTRLTVT.

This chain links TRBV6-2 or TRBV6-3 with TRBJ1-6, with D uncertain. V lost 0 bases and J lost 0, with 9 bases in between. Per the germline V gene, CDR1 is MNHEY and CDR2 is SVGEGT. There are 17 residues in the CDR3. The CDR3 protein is CASSYSWYSSYNSPLHF. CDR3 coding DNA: TGTGCCAGCAGTTACTCGTGGTACAGCTCCTATAATTCACCCCTCCACTTT.

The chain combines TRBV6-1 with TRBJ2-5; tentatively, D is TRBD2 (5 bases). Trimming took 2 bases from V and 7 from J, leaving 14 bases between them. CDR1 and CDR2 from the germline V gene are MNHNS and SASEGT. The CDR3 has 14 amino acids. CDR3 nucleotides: TGTGCCAGCAGTGAATCGGGGAGCGGTGCGACCCAGTACTTC. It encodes CASSESGSGATQYF.

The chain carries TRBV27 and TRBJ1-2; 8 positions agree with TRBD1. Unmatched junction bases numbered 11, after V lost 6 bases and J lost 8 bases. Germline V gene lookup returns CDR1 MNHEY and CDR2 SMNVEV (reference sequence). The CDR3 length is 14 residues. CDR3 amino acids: CASRLPGTGKGYTF. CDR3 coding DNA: TGTGCCAGCAGACTTCCGGGGACAGGTAAAGGCTACACCTTC.

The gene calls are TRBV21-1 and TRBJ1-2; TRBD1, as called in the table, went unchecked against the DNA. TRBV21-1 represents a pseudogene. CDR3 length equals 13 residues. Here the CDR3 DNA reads TGTGCCAGCAGCAAAGGGGCAGGGAAAGGCTACACCTTC. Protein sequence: CASSKGAGKGYTF.

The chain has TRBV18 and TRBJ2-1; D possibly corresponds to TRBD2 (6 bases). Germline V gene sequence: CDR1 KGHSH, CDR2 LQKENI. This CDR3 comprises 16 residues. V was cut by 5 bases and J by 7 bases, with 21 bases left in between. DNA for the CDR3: TGTGCCAGCTCAACAGAGATCTCTGGGACTGGGAATGAGCAGTTCTTC. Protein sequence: CASSTEISGTGNEQFF.

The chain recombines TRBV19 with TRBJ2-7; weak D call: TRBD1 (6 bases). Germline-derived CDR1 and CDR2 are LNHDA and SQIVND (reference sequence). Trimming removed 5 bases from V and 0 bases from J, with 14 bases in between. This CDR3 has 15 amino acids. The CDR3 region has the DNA TGTGCCAGTAGTGACTCCGGGACACCCTCCTACGAGCAGTACTTC. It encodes CASSDSGTPSYEQYF.

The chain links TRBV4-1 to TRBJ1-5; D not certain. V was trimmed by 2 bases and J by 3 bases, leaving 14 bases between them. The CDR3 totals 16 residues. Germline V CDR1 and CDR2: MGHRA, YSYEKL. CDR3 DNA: TGCGCCAGCAGCCAATTCGATAGCCGACCCAATCAGCCCCAGCATTTT. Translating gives CASSQFDSRPNQPQHF.

The CDR3 DNA is TGTGCCAGCTGGAACAGGGACCTCTATGGCTACACCTTC. Translation: CASWNRDLYGYTF. V and J are TRBV12-3 or TRBV12-4 and TRBJ1-2; D is possibly TRBD1 (6 bases). V shed 8 bases and J shed 4 bases, with 14 bases lying between them. CDR3 length: 13 residues.

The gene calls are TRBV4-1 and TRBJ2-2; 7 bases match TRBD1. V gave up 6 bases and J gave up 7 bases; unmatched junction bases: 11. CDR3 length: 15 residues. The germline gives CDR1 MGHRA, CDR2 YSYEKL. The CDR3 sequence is CASRLGGLGVGELFF. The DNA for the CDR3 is TGCGCCAGCAGATTAGGGGGCTTGGGAGTCGGGGAGCTGTTTTTT.

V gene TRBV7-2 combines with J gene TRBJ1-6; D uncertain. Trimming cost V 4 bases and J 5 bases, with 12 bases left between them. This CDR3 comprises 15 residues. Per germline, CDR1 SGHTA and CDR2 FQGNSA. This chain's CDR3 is CASSYSGVNNSPLHF. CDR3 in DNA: TGTGCCAGCAGCTACTCAGGTGTAAATAATTCACCCCTCCACTTT. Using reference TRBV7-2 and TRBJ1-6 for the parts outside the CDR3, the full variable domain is GAGVSQSPSNKVTEKGKDVELRCDPISGHTALYWYRQSLGQGLEFLIYFQGNSAPDKSGLPSDRFSAERTGGSVSTLTIQRTQQEDSAVYLCASSYSGVNNSPLHFGNGTRLTVT.

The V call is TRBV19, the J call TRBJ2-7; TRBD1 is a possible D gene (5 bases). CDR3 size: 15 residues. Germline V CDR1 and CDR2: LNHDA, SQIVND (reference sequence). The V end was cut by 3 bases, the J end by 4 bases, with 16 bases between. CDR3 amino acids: CASSMGDSDMYEQYF. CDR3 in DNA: TGTGCCAGTAGTATGGGCGACAGCGATATGTACGAGCAGTACTTC. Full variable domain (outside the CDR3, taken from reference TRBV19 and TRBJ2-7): DGGITQSPKYLFRKEGQNVTLSCEQNLNHDAMYWYRQDPGQGLRLIYYSQIVNDFQKGDIAEGYSVSREKKESFPLTVTSAQKNPTAFYLCASSMGDSDMYEQYFGPGTRLTVT.